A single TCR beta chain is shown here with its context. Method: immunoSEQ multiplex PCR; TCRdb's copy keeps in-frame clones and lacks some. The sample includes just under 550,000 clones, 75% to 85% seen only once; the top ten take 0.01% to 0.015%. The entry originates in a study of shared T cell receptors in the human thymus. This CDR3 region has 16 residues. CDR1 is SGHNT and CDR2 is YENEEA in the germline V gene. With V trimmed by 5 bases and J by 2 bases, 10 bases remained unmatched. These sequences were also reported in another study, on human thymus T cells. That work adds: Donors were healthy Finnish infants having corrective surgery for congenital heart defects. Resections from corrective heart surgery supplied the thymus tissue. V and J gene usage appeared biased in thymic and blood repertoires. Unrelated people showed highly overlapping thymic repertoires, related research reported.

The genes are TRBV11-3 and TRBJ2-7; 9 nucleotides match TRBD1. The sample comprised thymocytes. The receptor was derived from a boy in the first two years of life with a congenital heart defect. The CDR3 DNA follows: TGTGCCAGCAGCCCTCAACCGGGACAGGGTACCTACGAGCAGTACTTC. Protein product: CASSPQPGQGTYEQYF.